Listed here are 32 T cell receptor beta chains from one sample, sequenced in a study of T cell changes during pregnancy in multiple sclerosis. Measured with immunoSEQ multiplex PCR; TCRdb has only the in-frame clones, and not every one. Of around 60,000 clones listed, around 94% are singletons. The starting material was CD8+ T cells from peripheral blood mononuclear cells, obtained in the third trimester of pregnancy. The origin of the receptors is a female donor with multiple sclerosis, enrolled in a pregnancy study.

V and J are TRBV27 and TRBJ2-4, with D possibly TRBD2 on 5 matching bases. The CDR3 length is 14 residues. The germline V gene encodes CDR1 MNHEY and CDR2 SMNVEV (reference sequence). V lost 0 bases, J lost 6 bases, and 9 bases lay in between. This CDR3 reads CASSLSPGLNIQYF. The CDR3 region has the DNA TGTGCCAGCAGTTTATCGCCTGGACTAAACATTCAGTACTTC.

The chain links TRBV7-2 to TRBJ1-4; 9 nucleotides agree with TRBD1. The J segment lost 16 bases and the V segment lost 1 base, leaving 4 bases of the junction unmatched. CDR1 and CDR2 from the germline V gene are SGHTA and FQGNSA. The CDR3 is 12 residues long. DNA of the CDR3: TGTGCCAGCAGCTTAGGGACAGGGGCCTGGTTTTTT. Its translation is CASSLGTGAWFF.

The V and J genes are TRBV7-6 and TRBJ2-7; D call uncertain. The CDR3 is 15 residues long. V lost 4 bases and J 2 bases, leaving 15 bases between the germline ends. Germline loops: CDR1 SGHVS, CDR2 FNYEAQ. In DNA form, the CDR3 reads TGTGCCAGCAGCTCCCCAACTGAAAACCCCTACGAGCAGTACTTC. Encoded protein: CASSSPTENPYEQYF.

This rearrangement joins TRBV29-1 to TRBJ2-7; 12 bases are shared with TRBD2. Germline V CDR1 and CDR2: SQVTM, ANQGSEA. The CDR3 runs to 16 residues. V lost 1 base to trimming and J lost 1 base; unmatched junction nucleotides: 5. CDR3 nucleotide sequence: TGCAGCGTTGAAGGGTCTAGCGGGAGGGAGTCCTACGAGCAGTACTTC. Its protein is CSVEGSSGRESYEQYF.

The rearrangement joins TRBV27 to TRBJ2-2, with 7 nucleotides matching TRBD2. With V trimmed by 7 bases and J by 11 bases, 10 bases remained unmatched. This CDR3 region has 13 residues. Germline assignment: CDR1 MNHEY and CDR2 SMNVEV (reference sequence). The CDR3 sequence: CASKLFGLGELFF. In DNA, the CDR3 is TGTGCCAGCAAATTATTCGGACTAGGAGAGCTGTTTTTT.

The CDR3 reads CASSLPLTHRVRNTEAFF. DNA of the CDR3: TGTGCCAGCAGCTTACCCCTTACCCACAGGGTAAGGAACACTGAAGCTTTCTTT. The chain recombines TRBV7-2 with TRBJ1-1, with D possibly matching TRBD1 (6 bases). Trimming removed 2 bases from V and 1 base from J, with 20 bases in between. The CDR3 covers 18 residues. Germline CDR1 SGHTA, CDR2 FQGNSA.

The V call is TRBV6-5, the J call TRBJ1-1; 10 bases line up with TRBD1. Trimming cost V 9 bases and J 1 base; bases outside gene matches: 8. CDR3 length: 15 residues. CDR1 MNHEY and CDR2 SVGAGI come from the germline V gene. Here the CDR3 reads CASRLTGGRNTEAFF. CDR3 coding DNA: TGTGCCAGTAGGCTGACAGGGGGCAGGAACACTGAAGCTTTCTTT.

The chain joins TRBV6-5 to TRBJ2-7; 12 nucleotides align to TRBD2. Germline CDR1 reads MNHEY; CDR2 reads SVGAGI. Germline trimming cut 0 bases from V and 5 bases from J; bases unmatched to any gene: 2. The CDR3 runs to 15 residues. The CDR3 sequence is CASSYSTSGSHEQYF. The CDR3 coding sequence is TGTGCCAGCAGTTACTCGACTAGCGGGAGTCACGAGCAGTACTTC.

This chain joins TRBV2 and TRBJ1-4; 10 nucleotides line up with TRBD1. The CDR3 totals 17 residues. The junction had 11 bases not matched to a gene; V was cut back by 3 bases and J by 7 bases. Looked up from germline, CDR1 is SNHLY and CDR2 is FYNNEI. CDR3: CASSDRDRGSYGEKLFF. Here the CDR3 DNA reads TGTGCCAGCAGTGATAGGGACAGGGGTTCTTACGGTGAAAAACTGTTTTTT.

V and J are TRBV5-1 and TRBJ1-2; D possibly corresponds to TRBD1 (5 bases). CDR1 is SGHRS, CDR2 YFSETQ, per germline. Trimming cost V 3 bases and J 5 bases, with 14 bases left between them. The CDR3 totals 14 residues. For the CDR3, the DNA is TGCGCCAGCAGCTCCCGATTGGGGGGGTATGGCTACACCTTC. Translation gives CASSSRLGGYGYTF.

The rearrangement links TRBV9 to TRBJ2-1, with D possibly being TRBD1 (6 bases). This CDR3 is built from 16 residues. Germline-derived CDR1 and CDR2 are SGDLS and YYNGEE. V was clipped by 2 bases and J by 6 bases, with 18 bases between them. CDR3 amino acids: CASSVQGRRGINEQFF. The CDR3 nucleotides read TGTGCCAGCAGCGTCCAGGGGAGAAGGGGGATCAATGAGCAGTTCTTC.

J is TRBJ2-1 and V is TRBV2; TRBD2 might be the D (6 bases). V was clipped by 10 bases and J by 4 bases, with 20 bases between them. CDR1 and CDR2 from the germline V gene are SNHLY and FYNNEI. The CDR3 contains 15 residues. CDR3 residues: CATIQQMGLYNEQFF. The CDR3 region has the DNA TGTGCCACCATACAACAGATGGGACTGTACAATGAGCAGTTCTTC.

The CDR3 protein is CASRGAPFVEAFF. The CDR3 bases are TGTGCCAGCAGGGGGGCGCCTTTTGTTGAAGCTTTCTTT. The genes are TRBV27 and TRBJ1-1; D perhaps matches TRBD1 (6 bases). This CDR3 has 13 residues. The germline V and J ends were trimmed by 6 bases and 7 bases, with 15 bases remaining between them. Per germline, CDR1 MNHEY and CDR2 SMNVEV (reference sequence).

The chain uses TRBV7-6 and TRBJ2-1, with a weak D call TRBD1 (8 bases). Germline CDR1 and CDR2: SGHVS and FNYEAQ. V was clipped by 3 bases and J by 5 bases, with 23 bases between them. This CDR3 is 18 amino acids long. The CDR3 loop reads CASSFLTGGTIINNEQFF. Here the CDR3 DNA reads TGTGCCAGCAGCTTTCTAACAGGGGGGACTATTATTAACAATGAGCAGTTCTTC.

V is TRBV19 and J is TRBJ1-2; 8 bases are a match to TRBD1. The CDR3 has 14 residues. V lost 3 bases to trimming and J lost 4 bases; unmatched junction nucleotides: 4. Germline assignment: CDR1 LNHDA and CDR2 SQIVND (reference sequence). In nucleotides, the CDR3 is TGTGCCAGTAGTATCATACAGGGGGGCTATGGCTACACCTTC. Protein product: CASSIIQGGYGYTF.

The chain combines TRBV4-3 with TRBJ2-5, with 11 bases identical to TRBD2. The CDR3 covers 16 residues. V lost 3 bases and J lost 7; bases outside the gene matches: 10. Germline assignment: CDR1 LGHNA and CDR2 YSLEER. The CDR3 DNA follows: TGCGCCAGCAGCCAGGATATAGCGGGAGGGATCGTGACCCAGTACTTC. Translation gives CASSQDIAGGIVTQYF.

The chain combines TRBV2 with TRBJ2-7; 8 nucleotides match TRBD2. Losses at the gene ends were 2 bases for V and 3 bases for J; bases not matched to a gene: 6. The CDR3 sequence is 15 residues long. Per the germline V gene, CDR1 is SNHLY and CDR2 is FYNNEI. The DNA for the CDR3 is TGTGCCAGCAGTGAATCTAGCGGGCGGTTCTACGAGCAGTACTTC. Translating it yields CASSESSGRFYEQYF.

This clone appeared once. This chain connects TRBV29-1 to TRBJ2-1, with TRBD2 matching over 13 bases. The V and J ends lost 4 bases and 0 bases, in that order; junction bases with no gene match: 15. The CDR3 contains 20 residues. Germline assignment: CDR1 SQVTM and CDR2 ANQGSEA. The CDR3 DNA follows: TGCAGCGTTGGCCTGTTAGGGACTAGCGGGGCGTCTAGCTCCTACAATGAGCAGTTCTTC. Translation: CSVGLLGTSGASSSYNEQFF.

The genes are TRBV2 and TRBJ2-7; maybe TRBD2 (5 bases). Trimming removed 6 bases at V and 2 bases at J, with 11 bases between. The germline V gene encodes CDR1 SNHLY and CDR2 FYNNEI. This CDR3 has 13 residues. The CDR3 here is CASRGAATYEQYF. As DNA, the CDR3 is TGTGCCAGCAGGGGAGCTGCTACCTACGAGCAGTACTTC.

The rearrangement uses TRBV30 and TRBJ2-5, with TRBD1 identical over 11 bases. Germline loops: CDR1 GTSNPN, CDR2 SVGIG (reference sequence). The J segment lost 4 bases and the V segment lost 3 bases, leaving 7 bases of the junction unmatched. The CDR3 totals 15 residues. For the CDR3, the DNA is TGTGCCTGGAGGTCCGGACAGGGGGCTCGAGAGACCCAGTACTTC. This sequence encodes CAWRSGQGARETQYF.

The genes are TRBV4-1 and TRBJ1-5; D uncertain. V lost 5 bases to trimming and J lost 0 bases, with 8 bases between them. This CDR3 is 14 amino acids long. Germline V gives CDR1 MGHRA, CDR2 YSYEKL. The CDR3 sequence: CASSAVFSNQPQHF. The CDR3 DNA sequence: TGCGCCAGCAGCGCGGTTTTTAGCAATCAGCCCCAGCATTTT.

Only one count was recorded for this clone. The chain recombines TRBV11-2 with TRBJ2-2; D is undetermined. Trimming took 2 bases from V and 9 from J, leaving 10 bases between them. This CDR3 is built from 13 residues. Per the germline V gene, CDR1 is SGHAT and CDR2 is FQNNGV. CDR3: CASSLSSIRELFF. The CDR3 DNA sequence: TGTGCCAGCAGCTTATCTAGTATCAGGGAGCTGTTTTTT.

The gene calls are TRBV4-2 and TRBJ2-5; possibly TRBD2 for D (6 bases). The V and J ends lost 2 bases and 3 bases respectively, with 16 bases between them. CDR1 LGHNA and CDR2 YNFKEQ come from the germline V gene. CDR3 length: 16 residues. CDR3 sequence reads: CASSQTVLAREETQYF. Written as DNA, the CDR3 is TGTGCCAGCAGCCAAACTGTCCTAGCGAGGGAAGAGACCCAGTACTTC.

V usage is TRBV30 and J usage is TRBJ1-2, with unresolved D. The CDR3 extends over 15 amino acids. Germline CDR1 reads GTSNPN; CDR2 reads SVGIG (reference sequence). Trimming took 0 bases from V and 1 from J, leaving 12 bases between them. The CDR3 sequence is CAWSVNREVNYGYTF. The CDR3 bases are TGTGCCTGGAGTGTAAACAGAGAAGTTAACTATGGCTACACCTTC.

This clone was observed a single time. The V and J genes are TRBV11-2 and TRBJ2-7, with D perhaps TRBD1 (6 bases). This CDR3 region has 14 residues. CDR1 is SGHAT, CDR2 FQNNGV, per germline. The V end was cut by 5 bases, the J end by 5 bases, with 16 bases between. The CDR3 nucleotides are TGTGCCAGCAGCCAGGGCACAGGGAAGGACGAGCAGTACTTC. It encodes CASSQGTGKDEQYF.

V usage is TRBV2 and J usage is TRBJ2-1; 8 bases fit TRBD2. The J segment lost 6 bases and the V segment lost 3 bases, leaving 10 bases of the junction unmatched. The CDR3 totals 16 residues. Germline-derived CDR1 and CDR2 are SNHLY and FYNNEI. The CDR3 protein is CASSDRPAGEGNEQFF. CDR3 bases: TGTGCCAGCAGTGACCGTCCAGCGGGAGAGGGCAATGAGCAGTTCTTC.

The rearrangement links TRBV29-1 to TRBJ2-1; 10 bases are a match to TRBD2. The CDR3 sequence is 15 residues long. Germline CDR1 SQVTM, CDR2 ANQGSEA. V shed 6 bases, J shed 3 bases, and the junction held 8 bases outside the gene matches. CDR3 residues: CSVATSGELYNEQFF. The CDR3 nucleotides read TGCAGCGTCGCAACTAGCGGGGAGCTCTACAATGAGCAGTTCTTC.

The genes are TRBV19 and TRBJ2-7, with 12 bases that match TRBD2. J lost 3 bases, V lost 3 bases, and 3 bases had no gene match. This CDR3 comprises 15 residues. The germline V gene encodes CDR1 LNHDA and CDR2 SQIVND (reference sequence). DNA for the CDR3: TGTGCCAGTAGTATTGGGACTAGCGGGTTCTACGAGCAGTACTTC. Translating gives CASSIGTSGFYEQYF.

The chain uses TRBV28 and TRBJ2-3; 9 bases match TRBD2. The CDR3 has 15 residues. The junction had 5 bases not matched to a gene; V was cut back by 5 bases and J by 2 bases. CDR1 is MDHEN, CDR2 SYDVKM, per germline. CDR3 in DNA: TGTGCCAGCAGTCACCTAGCGGGGCTCACAGATACGCAGTATTTT. This sequence encodes CASSHLAGLTDTQYF.

The chain uses TRBV27 and TRBJ1-2; D remains unclear. Germline loops: CDR1 MNHEY, CDR2 SMNVEV (reference sequence). This CDR3 spans 12 amino acids. Trimming pared 3 bases from V and 8 bases from J, leaving 10 bases between. For the CDR3, the DNA is TGTGCCAGCAGTTTCACCAATACAGGCTACACCTTC. Its protein is CASSFTNTGYTF.

V gene TRBV4-1 combines with J gene TRBJ1-5, with D unresolved. Deletions cut 0 bases from V and 9 bases from J, with 9 bases between. The germline V gene encodes CDR1 MGHRA and CDR2 YSYEKL. CDR3 length: 13 amino acids. The CDR3 bases are TGCGCCAGCAGCCAAGAACGCCCCGGGCCCCAGCATTTT. It yields the protein CASSQERPGPQHF.

The chain carries TRBV11-1 and TRBJ2-7, with 9 positions matching TRBD1. The CDR3 has 12 amino acids. V lost 5 bases to trimming and J lost 6 bases; unmatched junction nucleotides: 2. Per the germline V gene, CDR1 is SGHAT and CDR2 is FQDESV (reference sequence). The CDR3 DNA reads as TGTGCCAGCAGCGGGACAGGGATCGAGCAGTACTTC. Translation gives CASSGTGIEQYF.